These 30 T cell receptor beta chains share one sample of origin, sequenced in a study of OX40 agonist ivuxolimab in advanced cancers. The table came from immunoSEQ multiplex PCR; TCRdb's copy has only in-frame clones and leaves some out. This table holds around 98,000 clones, around nine tenths found once. The input for sequencing was CD4+ or CD8+ T cells sorted from blood, taken in a trial of the OX40 agonist ivuxolimab. The receptor set was obtained from an adult with an advanced solid tumor such as melanoma, head and neck, liver or kidney cancer.

The chain has TRBV7-3 and TRBJ1-5, with 10 bases fitting TRBD1. Germline V lookup: CDR1 SGHTA, CDR2 FQGTGA. V shed 0 bases, J shed 7 bases, and the junction held 15 bases outside the gene matches. CDR3 length equals 19 residues. CDR3 coding DNA: TGTGCCAGCAGCTTAACTTACGGGACAGGGGCATCCCTCAGCCAGCCCCAGCATTTT. Protein: CASSLTYGTGASLSQPQHF.

The chain joins TRBV7-9 to TRBJ2-4, with 8 bases lining up with TRBD1. V was pared by 5 bases and J by 6 bases, with 21 bases of the junction left unmatched. From germline, CDR1 is SEHNR and CDR2 FQNEAQ (reference sequence). This CDR3 has 19 residues. In DNA form, the CDR3 reads TGTGCCAGCAGCCAACGCTACCGACAGGGGCAAACGGGTCGAAACATTCAGTACTTC. It specifies CASSQRYRQGQTGRNIQYF.

The rearrangement uses TRBV5-1 and TRBJ1-1; D remains unclear. The germline CDR1 and CDR2 sequences are SGHRS and YFSETQ. Trimming left V 0 bases short and J 0 bases short, with 12 bases between. This CDR3 has 16 residues. The CDR3 region is CASSLAMGIMNTEAFF. The CDR3, as DNA: TGCGCCAGCAGCTTGGCCATGGGAATAATGAACACTGAAGCTTTCTTT.

The chain couples TRBV19 to TRBJ2-2; possibly TRBD2 for D (5 bases). Trimming stripped 9 bases from V and 2 bases from J, with 22 bases between. Germline V lookup: CDR1 LNHDA, CDR2 SQIVND (reference sequence). CDR3 length equals 17 residues. CDR3 nucleotides: TGTGCCAGCTATTACGCTACTGGGAGAATTAACACCGGGGAGCTGTTTTTT. It is translated as CASYYATGRINTGELFF.

The V and J genes are TRBV18 and TRBJ2-7, with D perhaps TRBD2 (6 bases). The germline CDR1 and CDR2 sequences are KGHSH and LQKENI. The CDR3 has 14 residues. The V end lost 2 bases, the J end lost 5 bases, and 13 bases lay between the germline ends. The CDR3 DNA is TGTGCCAGCTCACCAGTTCCAGGAGGGGACGAGCAGTACTTC. Its protein is CASSPVPGGDEQYF.

The chain has TRBV2 and TRBJ1-5; the D gene is possibly TRBD1 (5 bases). Germline-derived CDR1 and CDR2 are SNHLY and FYNNEI. Trimming left V 4 bases short and J 4 bases short, with 14 bases between. The CDR3 contains 15 residues. DNA for the CDR3: TGTGCCAGCAGTGTGGGCCAGGGCGGGAATCAGCCCCAGCATTTT. Translating gives CASSVGQGGNQPQHF.

This chain joins TRBV6-6 and TRBJ2-3; perhaps TRBD1 as D (5 bases). The V end was cut by 8 bases, the J end by 4 bases, with 16 bases between. CDR3 size: 14 residues. Germline V gene data show CDR1 as MNHNY and CDR2 as SVGAGI (reference sequence). CDR3 DNA: TGTGCCAGCTTCCCAGGGTTGGCAGCAGATACGCAGTATTTT. This encodes CASFPGLAADTQYF.

This clone was detected only a few times. The chain combines TRBV6-5 with TRBJ1-5; TRBD1 might be the D (5 bases). V gave up 6 bases and J gave up 3 bases, with 9 bases separating them. Germline CDR1 is MNHEY and CDR2 is SVGAGI. The CDR3 has 13 amino acids. The CDR3 DNA reads as TGTGCCAGCAGACAGACAGTCAATCAGCCCCAGCATTTT. It is translated as CASRQTVNQPQHF.

This clone was seen more than once but under ten times. This sequence joins TRBV5-5 and TRBJ1-5; 7 positions match TRBD1. This CDR3 contains 15 residues. Germline CDR1 and CDR2: SGHKS and YYEKEE (reference sequence). Trimming removed 4 bases from V and 9 bases from J; junction bases left unmatched: 13. The CDR3 DNA follows: TGTGCCAGCAGCCAATACGACAGGGAAGGTGCGCCCCAGCATTTT. Translating it yields CASSQYDREGAPQHF.

The chain uses TRBV6-5 and TRBJ1-3, with 9 bases fitting TRBD1. V gave up 6 bases and J gave up 4 bases; unmatched junction bases: 4. CDR3 length: 14 residues. The germline V gene has CDR1 MNHEY and CDR2 SVGAGI. This chain's CDR3 is CASSPTGGGNTIYF. As DNA, the CDR3 is TGTGCCAGCAGCCCGACAGGGGGAGGAAACACCATATATTTT.

This chain connects TRBV4-3 to TRBJ1-1; the D gene is possibly TRBD1 (6 bases). Trimming stripped 4 bases from V and 6 bases from J, with 15 bases between. Germline lookup yields CDR1 LGHNA and CDR2 YSLEER. The CDR3 has 14 residues. DNA of the CDR3: TGCGCCAGCAGCCGGGGGCCACTCCTCGCTGAAGCTTTCTTT. Its translation is CASSRGPLLAEAFF.

The V gene is TRBV5-4, the J gene TRBJ2-7; a possible D gene is TRBD2 (5 bases). The germline gives CDR1 SGHNT, CDR2 YYREEE (reference sequence). The CDR3 is 16 residues long. Trimming stripped 4 bases from V and 4 bases from J, with 21 bases between. The DNA of the CDR3 is TGTGCCAGCAGCCCCACGGGCAACGGACTTACTTACGAGCAGTACTTC. It specifies CASSPTGNGLTYEQYF.

The rearrangement joins TRBV30 to TRBJ2-7; 8 bases are shared with TRBD2. CDR3 length equals 10 residues. With V trimmed by 6 bases and J by 12 bases, 7 bases remained unmatched. The germline V gene encodes CDR1 GTSNPN and CDR2 SVGIG (reference sequence). In DNA, the CDR3 is TGTGCCTGCGGGGGGGGACTAGGGTACTTC. This sequence encodes CACGGGLGYF.

The chain has TRBV7-2 and TRBJ2-7; D uncertain. The germline V gene encodes CDR1 SGHTA and CDR2 FQGNSA. There are 13 residues in the CDR3. V was clipped by 1 base and J by 6 bases, with 10 bases between them. The CDR3 DNA follows: TGTGCCAGCAGCTTAGATCGTCTGGGCGAGCAGTACTTC. It codes for CASSLDRLGEQYF.

V usage is TRBV5-1 and J usage is TRBJ2-5, with TRBD1 as a possible D gene (6 bases). The V gene lost 5 bases and the J gene lost 4 bases, with 9 bases spanning the gap. In germline, CDR1 is SGHRS, CDR2 YFSETQ. There are 12 residues in the CDR3. This CDR3 is CASRLGGETQYF. The CDR3 DNA is TGCGCCAGCAGGTTAGGGGGAGAGACCCAGTACTTC.

The gene calls are TRBV6-1 and TRBJ1-4; D not certain. There are 11 residues in the CDR3. V dropped 11 bases and J dropped 14 bases, with 18 bases sitting between them. Looked up from germline, CDR1 is MNHNS and CDR2 is SASEGT. The CDR3 DNA follows: TGTGCCGGCGGGAGCTCTGTGTCCCTGTTTTTT. Residues: CAGGSSVSLFF.

About this clone itself: At one end, the junction sequence differs from germline, possibly due to a read error. Other DNA sequences in the same sample also yield this CDR3. J is TRBJ1-1 and V is TRBV14; D unclear. This CDR3 region has 13 residues. The germline CDR1 and CDR2 sequences are SGHDN and FVKESK. The DNA of the CDR3 is TGTGCCAGCAGTCAAGCGGGATCGGAAAAAGCTTTCTTT. Translation gives CASSQAGSEKAFF.

V gene TRBV6-1 combines with J gene TRBJ1-5, with D perhaps TRBD1 (6 bases). The germline V gene has CDR1 MNHNS and CDR2 SASEGT. Trimming stripped 3 bases from V and 5 bases from J, with 11 bases between. CDR3 size: 14 residues. The CDR3 DNA sequence: TGTGCCAGCAGTGATAGCGGGGGGCATCAGCCCCAGCATTTT. As protein: CASSDSGGHQPQHF.

The genes are TRBV7-9 and TRBJ2-5; D may match TRBD1 or TRBD2 (5 bases each). The CDR3 is 16 residues long. With 5 bases removed from V and 4 bases from J, the gap between germline ends came to 20 bases. CDR1 is SEHNR, CDR2 FQNEAQ, per germline (reference sequence). CDR3 sequence: CASSVTTSGGSETQYF. DNA for the CDR3: TGTGCCAGCAGCGTGACTACTAGTGGGGGTTCAGAGACCCAGTACTTC.

This clone was recorded once. This chain uses TRBV2 with TRBJ1-3; no firm D call. The length of the CDR3 is 15 residues. V was shortened by 6 bases and J by 0 bases, with 12 bases between the two germline ends. CDR1 and CDR2 (germline): SNHLY, FYNNEI. The CDR3 region is CASRLSHSSGNTIYF. In nucleotides, the CDR3 is TGTGCCAGCAGACTTTCACATAGCTCTGGAAACACCATATATTTT.

The rearrangement uses TRBV9 and TRBJ1-5; weak D call: TRBD1 (6 bases). The germline gives CDR1 SGDLS, CDR2 YYNGEE. Trimming shortened V by 5 bases and J by 6 bases, and 12 bases separated the two germline ends. The CDR3 runs to 13 residues. CDR3 region: CASSTGLGQPQHF. The CDR3 nucleotides are TGTGCCAGCAGTACAGGGTTAGGTCAGCCCCAGCATTTT.

The gene calls are TRBV18 and TRBJ1-1; D remains ambiguous. V shed 1 base and J shed 5 bases, with 11 bases lying between them. This CDR3 contains 14 residues. Germline V gene data show CDR1 as KGHSH and CDR2 as LQKENI. The CDR3 nucleotides read TGTGCCAGCTCACCACGTAACTATGCTACTGAAGCTTTCTTT. Encoded protein: CASSPRNYATEAFF.

This chain joins TRBV2 and TRBJ1-1; D is perhaps TRBD1 (5 bases). Trimming took 6 bases from V and 4 from J, leaving 12 bases between them. CDR1 is SNHLY and CDR2 is FYNNEI in the germline V gene. The CDR3 extends over 13 amino acids. CDR3 loop: CASRVGAGTEAFF. The CDR3 DNA sequence: TGTGCCAGCAGGGTCGGGGCGGGCACTGAAGCTTTCTTT.

V and J are TRBV5-8 and TRBJ2-2; D not resolved. Trimming cost V 0 bases and J 5 bases, with 14 bases left between them. Germline V lookup: CDR1 SGHTS, CDR2 YDEGEE. The CDR3 consists of 16 residues. The CDR3 region is CASSLGFLGFTGELFF. CDR3 DNA sequence: TGTGCCAGCAGCTTGGGGTTCCTGGGGTTTACCGGGGAGCTGTTTTTT.

V is TRBV7-9 and J is TRBJ1-3, with 8 bases fitting TRBD1. J was trimmed by 4 bases and V by 8 bases; bases with no gene match: 4. Per the germline V gene, CDR1 is SEHNR and CDR2 is FQNEAQ (reference sequence). The CDR3 length is 13 residues. CDR3 protein: CASRQGRGNTIYF. In DNA form, the CDR3 reads TGTGCCAGCCGACAGGGGCGAGGAAACACCATATATTTT.

This clone was observed once. This sequence joins TRBV7-3 and TRBJ2-5; D assignment may be TRBD1 or TRBD2 (6 bases each). Germline V lookup: CDR1 SGHTA, CDR2 FQGTGA. V lost 0 bases to trimming and J lost 5 bases, with 10 bases between them. This CDR3 has 14 residues. DNA of the CDR3: TGTGCCAGCAGCTTAACGGGGGCGGGGGAGACCCAGTACTTC. This translates into CASSLTGAGETQYF. Complete variable domain (other parts from reference TRBV7-3 and TRBJ2-5): GAGVSQTPSNKVTEKGKYVELRCDPISGHTALYWYRQSLGQGPEFLIYFQGTGAADDSGLPNDRFFAVRPEGSVSTLKIQRTERGDSAVYLCASSLTGAGETQYFGPGTRLLVL.

The chain is built from TRBV6-1 and TRBJ2-7, with D perhaps matching TRBD1 (5 bases). This CDR3 is built from 15 residues. Between the trimmed V and J ends, which lost 2 bases and 4 bases, there was a span of 15 bases. Germline CDR1 reads MNHNS; CDR2 reads SASEGT. Here the CDR3 reads CASSESAGQPYEQYF. The CDR3 DNA reads as TGTGCCAGCAGTGAATCGGCAGGACAACCGTACGAGCAGTACTTC.

This clone was seen more than once but under ten times. The CDR3 DNA reads TGCAGCGCCTGGGAGGGACAGGGTATCAATGAGCAGTTCTTC. The encoded protein is CSAWEGQGINEQFF. The rearrangement joins TRBV29-1 to TRBJ2-1; 9 nucleotides agree with TRBD1. The CDR3 runs 14 residues. The ends lost 7 bases at V and 6 bases at J; junction bases unmatched: 10. The germline V gene has CDR1 SQVTM and CDR2 ANQGSEA.

The chain couples TRBV5-1 to TRBJ1-3; D may be TRBD1 (6 bases). Germline V lookup: CDR1 SGHRS, CDR2 YFSETQ. V was shortened by 4 bases and J by 8 bases, with 19 bases between the two germline ends. This CDR3 spans 15 amino acids. The CDR3: CASSLGQYMGDTIYF. In DNA form, the CDR3 reads TGCGCCAGCAGCCTAGGACAGTATATGGGAGACACCATATATTTT.

This sequence joins TRBV16 and TRBJ1-4, with D perhaps matching TRBD1 (5 bases). Between the trimmed V and J ends, which lost 4 bases and 5 bases, there was a span of 11 bases. The CDR3 is 14 amino acids. CDR1 is KGHSY, CDR2 FQNENV, per germline. The DNA for the CDR3 is TGTGCCAGCAGCCTTGGGGCCACCAATGAAAAACTGTTTTTT. Encoded protein: CASSLGATNEKLFF.